These 30 T cell receptor beta chains came from one sample sequenced in a study of blood T cells in healthy people across ages (dated by TCRdb to between 2014 and 2016). The method was 5' RACE. The reads were generated on an Illumina HiSeq 2500. A second PCR of roughly 7 to 11 cycles was performed with a sample-barcoded 5' primer and a J-beta primer mix. Using fastp at Q25 and MiXCR, TCRdb reprocessed the public reads and kept productive beta chains. Under each unique CDR3 protein, matching rows form one entry showing the most common genes and DNA. The sample includes under 1,100,000 distinct CDR3 sequences, with approximately 25% observed a single time. The ten largest account for approximately 0.79% of the sample. The same sample was also studied in work on T cells of mothers and their children.

Input material: blood. Receptors were obtained from a girl under 10 years old in good health.

The chain combines TRBV29-1 with TRBJ2-1; TRBD2 is a possible D gene (6 bases). The V end was cut by 4 bases, the J end by 3 bases, with 10 bases between. The CDR3 extends over 13 amino acids. Germline CDR1 SQVTM, CDR2 ANQGSEA. Here the CDR3 reads CSVAGGIYNEQFF. For the CDR3, the DNA is TGCAGCGTTGCCGGCGGGATCTACAATGAGCAGTTCTTC.

This chain uses TRBV6-6 with TRBJ1-1; perhaps TRBD1 as D (5 bases). The CDR3 is made up of 14 amino acids. Looked up from germline, CDR1 is MNHNY and CDR2 is SVGAGI (reference sequence). The germline V and J ends were trimmed by 5 bases and 4 bases, with 14 bases remaining between them. The chain's CDR3 is CASSTGGEGTEAFF. CDR3 bases: TGTGCCAGCAGTACCGGGGGGGAAGGCACTGAAGCTTTCTTT.

The rearrangement uses TRBV7-2 and TRBJ2-1, with TRBD2 identical over 12 bases. The J segment lost 6 bases and the V segment lost 1 base, leaving 4 bases of the junction unmatched. CDR3 length: 16 residues. Germline V gives CDR1 SGHTA, CDR2 FQGNSA. CDR3 DNA: TGTGCCAGCAGCTTAGGGGGACTAGCGGGCGTCAATGAGCAGTTCTTC. Translated, it gives CASSLGGLAGVNEQFF.

The rearrangement links TRBV7-2 to TRBJ2-7; D gene ambiguous. This CDR3 is 8 amino acids long. Germline assignment: CDR1 SGHTA and CDR2 FQGNSA. In DNA, the CDR3 is TGTGCCAGCGACGGACCCTCAGTC. Amino acid sequence: CASDGPSV.

Only a few counts were recorded for this clonotype. CDR3 loop: CASSYSGTGKGYTF. The CDR3 region has the DNA TGTGCCAGCAGTTACTCCGGGACAGGGAAGGGCTACACCTTC. The rearrangement uses TRBV6-5 and TRBJ1-2, with 9 nucleotides matching TRBD1. This CDR3 has 14 amino acids. The germline V gene encodes CDR1 MNHEY and CDR2 SVGAGI. V shed 0 bases and J 8 bases; nucleotides not matched to a gene: 4.

This clonotype was detected only a few times. The chain has TRBV24-1 and TRBJ2-1; no firm D call. There are 15 residues in the CDR3. V gave up 10 bases and J gave up 4 bases, with 19 bases separating them. Germline values: CDR1 KGHDR, CDR2 SFDVKD. The CDR3 bases are TGTGCCACTAGCCAGCTCAGTGGGGAATACAATGAGCAGTTCTTC. Its protein product is CATSQLSGEYNEQFF.

V usage is TRBV29-1 and J usage is TRBJ1-2; TRBD1 matches 7 bases. Unmatched junction bases numbered 6, after V lost 3 bases and J lost 5 bases. Germline loops: CDR1 SQVTM, CDR2 ANQGSEA. The CDR3 loop spans 13 amino acids. The CDR3 loop is CSVEVQGPYGYTF. For the CDR3, the DNA is TGCAGCGTTGAGGTACAGGGGCCGTATGGCTACACCTTC.

The gene calls are TRBV5-1 and TRBJ2-5; TRBD2 might be the D (5 bases). Trimming took 0 bases from V and 3 from J, leaving 12 bases between them. CDR1 and CDR2 (germline): SGHRS, YFSETQ. The CDR3 is made up of 15 amino acids. CDR3 bases: TGCGCCAGCAGCTTGGGGCTAGCAGTGAAAGAGACCCAGTACTTC. Translation gives CASSLGLAVKETQYF.

On this clonotype: The junction differs from germline at one of its ends, possibly a read error. The rearrangement uses TRBV7-7 and TRBJ2-1; 10 bases align to TRBD2. Germline V gives CDR1 SSHAT, CDR2 FNYEAQ (reference sequence). The CDR3 spans 15 residues. DNA of the CDR3: TGTGCTAGCAGCTTAGATGACTCTAGCGGGAGTTCTGCGTTCTTC. This codes for CASSLDDSSGSSAFF.

The sample holds a few counts of this clonotype. V is TRBV9 and J is TRBJ1-1; 10 bases fit TRBD1. The CDR3 is 15 residues long. Germline V CDR1 and CDR2: SGDLS, YYNGEE. The J segment lost 6 bases and the V segment lost 2 bases, leaving 7 bases of the junction unmatched. This CDR3 is CASSVTGGGRAEAFF. CDR3 DNA: TGTGCCAGCAGCGTGACAGGGGGCGGTAGGGCTGAAGCTTTCTTT.

This rearrangement joins TRBV12-3 or TRBV12-4 to TRBJ1-3; D unresolved. With 2 bases removed from V and 0 bases from J, the gap between germline ends came to 5 bases. The CDR3 has 14 residues. The CDR3 nucleotides are TGTGCCAGCAGTTTATACAGCTCTGGAAACACCATATATTTT. Its translation is CASSLYSSGNTIYF.

J is TRBJ2-3 and V is TRBV29-1; the D is unclear. The CDR3 sequence is 11 residues long. V lost 5 bases and J lost 4, with 7 bases in between. CDR1 and CDR2 (germline): SQVTM, ANQGSEA. CDR3: CSVLVADTQYF. CDR3 DNA: TGCAGCGTTCTGGTGGCAGATACGCAGTATTTT.

This clonotype was counted between two and nine times. The V gene is TRBV7-8, the J gene TRBJ2-7; no reliable D call. CDR3 size: 12 residues. In germline, CDR1 is SGHVS, CDR2 FQNEAQ. The germline V and J ends were trimmed by 3 bases and 5 bases, with 8 bases remaining between them. CDR3 bases: TGTGCCAGCAGCTTTGCCCCCCACGAGCAGTACTTC. This encodes CASSFAPHEQYF.

The chain combines TRBV4-1 with TRBJ2-1; D may be TRBD2 (5 bases). V lost 3 bases to trimming and J lost 10 bases, with 10 bases between them. Germline CDR1 is MGHRA and CDR2 is YSYEKL. The CDR3 has 12 residues. In DNA form, the CDR3 reads TGCGCCAGCAGCCATGTGGGAGAGGAGCAGTTCTTC. Translation: CASSHVGEEQFF.

This chain connects TRBV24-1 to TRBJ2-1, with unresolved D. Per the germline V gene, CDR1 is KGHDR and CDR2 is SFDVKD. Deletions cut 4 bases from V and 3 bases from J, with 21 bases between. This CDR3 is 18 amino acids long. The CDR3 DNA reads TGTGCCACCAGTGAGCCTCTTCTCTACCGCGCCCTCTACAATGAGCAGTTCTTC. This gives the protein CATSEPLLYRALYNEQFF.

The CDR3 sequence is CASSPRKGRPDEKLFF. CDR3 DNA sequence: TGCGCCAGCAGTCCCAGGAAAGGGCGACCGGATGAAAAACTGTTTTTT. The genes are TRBV23-1 and TRBJ1-4; D uncertain. TRBV23-1 is sorted into the ORF group, with uncertain function. Trimming shortened V by 4 bases and J by 6 bases, and 18 bases separated the two germline ends. The CDR3 loop spans 16 amino acids.

The chain is built from TRBV7-2 and TRBJ2-5, with D possibly being TRBD1 (5 bases). The J call is doubtful: the DNA matches TRBJ2-1 better. Germline assignment: CDR1 SGHTA and CDR2 FQGNSA. CDR3 length equals 14 residues. As DNA, the CDR3 is TGTGCCAGCAGCTTACACAGGTTTGGGAATGAGCAGTTCTTC. Its translation: CASSLHRFGNEQFF.

For this clonotype: Mismatch with germline at one junction end may stem from a read error. The chain carries TRBV4-1 and TRBJ2-5, with a tentative D call TRBD2 (5 bases). Germline assignment: CDR1 MGHRA and CDR2 YSYEKL. This CDR3 is built from 15 residues. The CDR3 DNA reads as TGCGCCAGCAGCCAAGATCCGACTACCTCAGAGGCCCAGTACTTC. Translated, it gives CASSQDPTTSEAQYF.

The chain is built from TRBV6-5 and TRBJ2-3, with D perhaps being TRBD1 or TRBD2 (6 bases each). Trimming shortened V by 2 bases and J by 1 base, and 19 bases separated the two germline ends. Germline lookup yields CDR1 MNHEY and CDR2 SVGAGI. This CDR3 region has 18 residues. For the CDR3, the DNA is TGTGCCAGCAGTTACCGAGCCGGGAAGGGGGAGGGCACAGATACGCAGTATTTT. This codes for CASSYRAGKGEGTDTQYF.

V and J are TRBV29-1 and TRBJ2-6; maybe TRBD1 (5 bases). Germline V gene data show CDR1 as SQVTM and CDR2 as ANQGSEA. Trimming pared 5 bases from V and 0 bases from J, leaving 8 bases between. The CDR3 spans 14 residues. The CDR3 loop reads CSVTGSSGANVLTF. The CDR3 DNA reads TGCAGCGTTACAGGCTCCTCTGGGGCCAACGTCCTGACTTTC.

This clonotype was detected a few times. This chain connects TRBV10-3 to TRBJ1-1; 10 positions match TRBD1. The CDR3 is 15 residues long. The V and J ends lost 6 bases and 4 bases, in that order; junction bases with no gene match: 8. The germline CDR1 and CDR2 sequences are ENHRY and SYGVKD. In DNA form, the CDR3 reads TGTGCCATCAGCCCGGGACAGGGGCATCCCACTGAAGCTTTCTTT. It yields the protein CAISPGQGHPTEAFF.

This clonotype was detected only a few times. This sequence joins TRBV9 and TRBJ2-5; the D gene is possibly TRBD1 (6 bases). CDR3 size: 15 residues. The V gene lost 5 bases and the J gene lost 3 bases, with 17 bases spanning the gap. From germline, CDR1 is SGDLS and CDR2 YYNGEE. The CDR3 nucleotides read TGTGCCAGCAGTGGGGACCGGGACACAGAAGAGACCCAGTACTTC. Residues: CASSGDRDTEETQYF.

This clonotype was observed a handful of times. The J gene is TRBJ2-1, the V gene TRBV6-4; D not resolved. CDR3 length: 15 residues. Germline CDR1 MRHNA, CDR2 SNTAGT. V was clipped by 5 bases and J by 5 bases, with 16 bases between them. The CDR3: CASSKLSFGNNEQFF. The DNA of the CDR3 is TGTGCCAGCAGTAAATTGAGTTTTGGGAACAATGAGCAGTTCTTC.

This clonotype was counted between two and nine times. V and J are TRBV6-2 or TRBV6-3 and TRBJ2-1; TRBD2 aligns across 7 bases. Germline V gene data show CDR1 as MNHEY and CDR2 as SVGEGT. The V and J ends lost 0 bases and 3 bases, in that order; junction bases with no gene match: 8. The CDR3 consists of 17 residues. CDR3 nucleotide sequence: TGTGCCAGCAGTTACTCGATTGAGCGGGGATTCTACAATGAGCAGTTCTTC. Translating gives CASSYSIERGFYNEQFF.

This clonotype appeared a few times. This rearrangement joins TRBV29-1 to TRBJ2-1; D remains unclear. The J call may be wrong; the DNA end is better matched by TRBJ2-7. The CDR3 is 13 amino acids. Germline CDR1 reads SQVTM; CDR2 reads ANQGSEA. CDR3 sequence reads: CSARTTPSYEQYF. The DNA for the CDR3 is TGCAGCGCGCGGACGACCCCCTCCTACGAGCAGTACTTC.

The chain employs TRBV20-1 and TRBJ2-1; 13 bases fit TRBD2. The germline V gene encodes CDR1 DFQATT and CDR2 SNEGSKA (reference sequence). The CDR3 extends over 17 amino acids. V lost 1 base to trimming and J lost 6 bases; unmatched junction nucleotides: 9. The CDR3 loop reads CSARGGLAGVLFNEQFF. The CDR3 coding sequence is TGCAGTGCTAGAGGCGGACTAGCGGGGGTTCTCTTCAATGAGCAGTTCTTC.

The V call is TRBV7-9, the J call TRBJ2-7; D not certain. This CDR3 comprises 15 residues. V was pared by 5 bases and J by 2 bases, with 16 bases between. Germline-derived CDR1 and CDR2 are SEHNR and FQNEAQ (reference sequence). CDR3: CASSPYLDLTYEQYF. In nucleotides, the CDR3 is TGTGCCAGCAGCCCCTACCTGGACCTAACCTACGAGCAGTACTTC.

CDR3 coding DNA: TGCAGCGTAATTACAGGGGATGGCTACACCTTC. Protein: CSVITGDGYTF. V gene TRBV29-1 combines with J gene TRBJ1-2; 7 bases line up with TRBD1. CDR3 length: 11 amino acids. The J segment lost 6 bases and the V segment lost 6 bases, leaving 4 bases of the junction unmatched. Germline CDR1 is SQVTM and CDR2 is ANQGSEA.

A remark on this clonotype: This may be a read error, as it is one base from a much larger clone. This chain uses TRBV29-1 with TRBJ1-2, with unresolved D. CDR3 size: 10 residues. Looked up from germline, CDR1 is SQVTM and CDR2 is ANQGSEA. In DNA form, the CDR3 reads TGCAGCGTTGGGGAAGGTGGCTTCACCTTC. This gives the protein CSVGEGGFTF.

This clonotype has a handful of counts. The chain employs TRBV7-8 and TRBJ2-7; 7 positions match TRBD2. This CDR3 is built from 15 residues. J was trimmed by 1 base and V by 8 bases; bases with no gene match: 11. The germline gives CDR1 SGHVS, CDR2 FQNEAQ. The CDR3 protein is CASGPAGTSSYEQYF. Here the CDR3 DNA reads TGTGCCAGCGGCCCAGCGGGGACCTCATCCTACGAGCAGTACTTC.